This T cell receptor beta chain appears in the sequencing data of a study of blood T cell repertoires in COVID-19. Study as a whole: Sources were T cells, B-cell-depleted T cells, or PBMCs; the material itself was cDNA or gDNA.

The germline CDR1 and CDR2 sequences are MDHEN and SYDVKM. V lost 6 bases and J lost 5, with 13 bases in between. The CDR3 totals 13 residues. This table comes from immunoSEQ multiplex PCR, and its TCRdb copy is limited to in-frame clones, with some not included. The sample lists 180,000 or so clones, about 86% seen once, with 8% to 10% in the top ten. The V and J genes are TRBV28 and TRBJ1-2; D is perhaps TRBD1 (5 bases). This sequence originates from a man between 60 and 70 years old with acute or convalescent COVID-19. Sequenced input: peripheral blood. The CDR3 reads CASSQTRDYGYTF. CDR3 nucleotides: TGTGCCAGCAGCCAGACCAGGGATTATGGCTACACCTTC.